The 11 T cell receptor beta chains below come from one sample, sequenced in a study of blood T cell repertoires in COVID-19. Profiled with immunoSEQ multiplex PCR; TCRdb holds only in-frame clones, not every one. The sample lists 400,000 or so clones, roughly 88% occurring once. The sample taken for sequencing was PBMCs or T cells enriched from blood (not recorded which). The receptors shown here come from a woman aged 40 to 55 with acute COVID-19.

The chain uses TRBV6-5 and TRBJ1-3, with D possibly being TRBD1 (6 bases). The CDR3 is 15 amino acids. The germline CDR1 and CDR2 sequences are MNHEY and SVGAGI. With 2 bases removed from V and 1 base from J, the gap between germline ends came to 9 bases. The CDR3 DNA reads as TGTGCCAGCAGTTACAACAGGGAGTCTGGAAACACCATATATTTT. The encoded protein is CASSYNRESGNTIYF.

The chain has TRBV2 and TRBJ1-5, with a possible D match to TRBD1 (6 bases). Germline CDR1 SNHLY, CDR2 FYNNEI. The length of the CDR3 is 14 residues. V was shortened by 7 bases and J by 5 bases, with 15 bases between the two germline ends. In DNA, the CDR3 is TGTGCCAGCACTACAGGGTACGGGGATCAGCCCCAGCATTTT. Protein sequence: CASTTGYGDQPQHF.

The J gene is TRBJ2-1, the V gene TRBV7-9; tentative D call: TRBD1 (5 bases). There are 13 residues in the CDR3. The germline CDR1 and CDR2 sequences are SEHNR and FQNEAQ (reference sequence). The V and J ends lost 4 bases and 7 bases respectively, with 11 bases between them. The CDR3 spells CASSSAGKNEQFF. For the CDR3, the DNA is TGTGCCAGCAGCTCCGCAGGGAAGAATGAGCAGTTCTTC.

This rearrangement joins TRBV19 to TRBJ1-5; a weak D match, TRBD1 (5 bases). The V and J ends lost 1 base and 3 bases respectively, with 10 bases between them. This CDR3 is built from 15 residues. Looked up from germline, CDR1 is LNHDA and CDR2 is SQIVND (reference sequence). CDR3 protein: CASSIAGEFNQPQHF. CDR3 DNA sequence: TGTGCCAGTAGTATAGCGGGGGAGTTCAATCAGCCCCAGCATTTT.

This chain links TRBV7-9 with TRBJ2-1; D is uncertain. Germline loops: CDR1 SEHNR, CDR2 FQNEAQ (reference sequence). The V end lost 0 bases, the J end lost 7 bases, and 4 bases lay between the germline ends. This CDR3 is 12 amino acids long. CDR3 DNA: TGTGCCAGCAGCTTAGCCAGGAATGAGCAGTTCTTC. It codes for CASSLARNEQFF.

The chain recombines TRBV9 with TRBJ2-1; 10 bases line up with TRBD1. The germline CDR1 and CDR2 sequences are SGDLS and YYNGEE. This CDR3 contains 13 residues. V gave up 9 bases and J gave up 8 bases; unmatched junction bases: 8. The CDR3 DNA reads as TGTGCCACAAACCGGGACAGGGGAGATGAGCAGTTCTTC. Translation gives CATNRDRGDEQFF.

This clone came up a few times. The J gene is TRBJ2-7, the V gene TRBV27, with 9 bases fitting TRBD1. CDR1 is MNHEY, CDR2 SMNVEV, per germline (reference sequence). The CDR3 has 15 residues. V shed 5 bases, J shed 5 bases, and the junction held 10 bases outside the gene matches. CDR3 coding DNA: TGTGCCAGCAGTCTACCGGGACAGGGTTTCCACGAGCAGTACTTC. This sequence encodes CASSLPGQGFHEQYF.

The J gene is TRBJ1-1, the V gene TRBV29-1; TRBD1 is a possible D gene (5 bases). Deletions cut 7 bases from V and 1 base from J, with 10 bases between. The germline V gene has CDR1 SQVTM and CDR2 ANQGSEA. The CDR3 consists of 12 residues. CDR3 protein: CSARQGNTEAFF. CDR3 sequence (DNA): TGCAGCGCCCGCCAGGGGAACACTGAAGCTTTCTTT.

This rearrangement joins TRBV13 to TRBJ1-4; D might be TRBD1 (6 bases). Germline loops: CDR1 PRHDT, CDR2 FYEKMQ (reference sequence). This CDR3 region has 15 residues. V was trimmed by 1 base and J by 6 bases, leaving 12 bases between them. The CDR3 protein is CASSLARGVDEKLFF. CDR3 in DNA: TGTGCCAGCAGCTTAGCCAGGGGTGTCGATGAAAAACTGTTTTTT.

DNA for the CDR3: TGTGCCAGCAGCAAAGGGGACAGGGGACAAGAGACCCAGTACTTC. It encodes CASSKGDRGQETQYF. The chain is built from TRBV9 and TRBJ2-5; 10 bases are shared with TRBD1. Germline V gene sequence: CDR1 SGDLS, CDR2 YYNGEE. V lost 4 bases and J lost 2; bases outside the gene matches: 5. The length of the CDR3 is 15 residues.

This chain uses TRBV7-2 with TRBJ2-7; 16 bases agree with TRBD2. J was trimmed by 7 bases and V by 5 bases; bases with no gene match: 8. CDR1 SGHTA and CDR2 FQGNSA come from the germline V gene. The CDR3 has 16 residues. CDR3 in DNA: TGTGCCAGCAGCACAGGGACTAGCGGGGGGGGCAGGGAGCAGTACTTC. This encodes CASSTGTSGGGREQYF.